The rows below give T cell receptor beta chains drawn from one sample of a study of T cell repertoires in cytomegalovirus infection. MiXCR, run by TCRdb on the reads, gives a single entry per CDR3 protein. The repertoire holds roughly 500,000 distinct CDR3 sequences, with roughly 46% as singletons. These receptors are not linked to any known antigen. Sequenced material: cultured PBMCs, taken from culture after CMV antigen stimulation. Receptors were obtained from a human donor in good health (CMV status not recorded). Some clones in this sample may be carry-over from other donors' samples. Each CDR3 is given with its conserved first and last residue. Each record gives: V gene, clone size, J gene, D gene, CDR3 DNA, CDR3 protein. A D gene is named only where the DNA matches it firmly. Size tells how often a clone was seen (once, few, many) or the class of an expanded clone, and some rows leave it out.

TRBV7-9	NA	TRBJ2-1	NA	TGTGCCAGCAGCTTGGGATCGCCCTTCGATGAGCAGTTCTTC	CASSLGSPFDEQFF
TRBV7-8	many	TRBJ2-7	TRBD2	TGTGCCAGCAGCACGCAGGGACTAGCGGTCTCCTACGAGCAGTACTTC	CASSTQGLAVSYEQYF
TRBV2	NA	TRBJ1-6	TRBD1	TGTGCCAGCACCGCCGGACAGGGCCATTCACCCCTCCACTTT	CASTAGQGHSPLHF
TRBV6-1	many	TRBJ1-5	NA	TGTGCCTCACGACAGAGTAATCAGCCCCAGCATTTT	CASRQSNQPQHF
TRBV4-2	few	TRBJ1-5	NA	TGTGCCAGCAGCCAAGATCGGGTCGTCGGTCAGCCCCAGCATTTT	CASSQDRVVGQPQHF
TRBV25-1	NA	TRBJ2-1	NA	TGTGCCAGCAGCGCAGGGTGGGAGCAGTTCTTC	CASSAGWEQFF
TRBV5-3	NA	TRBJ2-2	TRBD2	TGTGCCAGCAGCACGGGACTAGTGGGCACCGGGGAGCTGTTTTTT	CASSTGLVGTGELFF
TRBV6-1	few	TRBJ2-1	TRBD2	TGTGCCAGCAGTATTGAGAGCGGGAGGGCAGGTGAGCAGTTCTTC	CASSIESGRAGEQFF
TRBV6-2/TRBV6-3	few	TRBJ2-1	TRBD2	TGTGCCAGCAGTTATTCCCCCGTAGCGGGAGGTTCCTCCTACAATGAGCAGTTCTTC	CASSYSPVAGGSSYNEQFF
TRBV6-6	few	TRBJ2-7	TRBD2	TGTGCCAGCACCGGACTAGCGGAGGCCTACGAGCAGTACTTC	CASTGLAEAYEQYF
TRBV7-2	few	TRBJ2-5	NA	TGTGCCAGCAGCTCCTATGCGGCTCCGAGCCAAGAGACCCAGTACTTC	CASSSYAAPSQETQYF
TRBV7-6	NA	TRBJ2-5	NA	TGTGCCAGCAGCTTAGGGGAGACTAGCCAAGAGACCCAGTACTTC	CASSLGETSQETQYF
TRBV4-1	few	TRBJ2-1	NA	TGCGCCAGCAGCCAAACGAGAAGCCCCAATGAGCAGTTCTTC	CASSQTRSPNEQFF
TRBV6-6	NA	TRBJ1-2	NA	TGTGCCAGTGAGAGGGGGGATCCCAACTATGGCTACACCTTC	CASERGDPNYGYTF
TRBV6-8	NA	TRBJ2-1	NA	TGTGCCAGCAGTCCCGGGACTTTCAATGAGCAGTTCTTC	CASSPGTFNEQFF
TRBV12-3/TRBV12-4	few	TRBJ1-4	NA	TGTGCCAGCAGTTCGGCACAGGGACGAATAGGTGAAAAACTGTTTTTT	CASSSAQGRIGEKLFF
TRBV7-2	NA	TRBJ2-3	NA	TGTGCCAGCAGCTTATACGCAGATACGCAGTATTTT	CASSLYADTQYF
TRBV4-1	once	TRBJ2-1	NA	TGCGCCAGCAGCCAAGATAGGATGGAGGTCCCCTATGAATACGATGAGCAGTTCTTC	CASSQDRMEVPYEYDEQFF
TRBV7-2	medium-sized	TRBJ2-5	NA	TGTGCCAGCAGCTTAGGCACACAGGGAAGTCCTAAAGAGACCCAGTACTTC	CASSLGTQGSPKETQYF
TRBV12-3/TRBV12-4	NA	TRBJ2-1	NA	TGTGCCAGCAGTTTACAGACGATCAATGAGCAGTTCTTC	CASSLQTINEQFF
TRBV7-2	many	TRBJ1-6	NA	TGTGCCAGCAGCTTAGTCGGGATATCCCTCCACTTT	CASSLVGISLHF
TRBV6-8	NA	TRBJ1-2	NA	TGTGCCAGCAGTCCCGCCCGGGCAGAGAACTATGGCTACACCTTC	CASSPARAENYGYTF
TRBV7-2	NA	TRBJ2-3	TRBD2	TGTGCCAGCAGCCCTGGGACTAGCGGGACGTCAGATACGCAGTATTTT	CASSPGTSGTSDTQYF
TRBV4-1	once	TRBJ2-7	TRBD1	TGCGCCAGCAGCCGAGGACAGGGCATTTCCTACGAGCAGTACTTC	CASSRGQGISYEQYF
TRBV6-2/TRBV6-3	NA	TRBJ2-7	TRBD1	TGTGCCAGCAAAGGGGGCCGCTCCTACGAGCAGTACTTC	CASKGGRSYEQYF
TRBV6-2/TRBV6-3	once	TRBJ2-5	NA	TGTGCCAGCAGTTCTAACGACCAAGAGACCCAGTACTTC	CASSSNDQETQYF
TRBV12-3/TRBV12-4	NA	TRBJ2-4	TRBD1	TGTGCCAGCAGTTTGACAGGGTTACAAAACATTCAGTACTTC	CASSLTGLQNIQYF
TRBV10-3	NA	TRBJ1-5	TRBD1	TGTGCCACTAGGACAGGGGGGGAGCCCCAGCATTTT	CATRTGGEPQHF
TRBV9	few	TRBJ2-2	TRBD2	TGTGCCAGCAGCGCCTATAGCGGGGGGCCATATACCGGGGAGCTGTTTTTT	CASSAYSGGPYTGELFF
TRBV7-9	NA	TRBJ1-1	NA	TGTGCCAGCAGCTTAAGTAGACAGGTGAACACTGAAGCTTTCTTT	CASSLSRQVNTEAFF